The 10 T cell receptor beta chains below were found in one sample sequenced in a study of blood T cell repertoires in COVID-19. Sequenced by immunoSEQ multiplex PCR; TCRdb stores in-frame clones only, minus some. This sample has 180,000 or so clones; 82% occur once, and the top ten carry 9.5% to 12%. The specimen was PBMCs or T cells enriched from blood (not recorded which). These receptors were collected from a man in his fifties or sixties who had recovered from COVID-19.

The chain carries TRBV19 and TRBJ2-2; possibly TRBD1 for D (6 bases). Germline V gives CDR1 LNHDA, CDR2 SQIVND (reference sequence). This CDR3 is built from 15 residues. V was cut by 7 bases and J by 2 bases, with 14 bases left in between. CDR3 bases: TGTGCCAGTACCATTAGGACAGCTAACACCGGGGAGCTGTTTTTT. This sequence encodes CASTIRTANTGELFF.

The V call is TRBV5-1, the J call TRBJ2-5; 8 bases align to TRBD2. The V gene's germline CDR1 is SGHRS and CDR2 YFSETQ. The CDR3 has 14 amino acids. V shed 4 bases, J shed 3 bases, and the junction held 5 bases outside the gene matches. CDR3 sequence: CASSRTAGEETQYF. CDR3 DNA: TGCGCCAGCAGCCGGACAGCGGGGGAAGAGACCCAGTACTTC. The full variable domain, completed using reference TRBV5-1 and TRBJ2-5, is KAGVTQTPRYLIKTRGQQVTLSCSPISGHRSVSWYQQTPGQGLQFLFEYFSETQRNKGNFPGRFSGRQFSNSRSEMNVSTLELGDSALYLCASSRTAGEETQYFGPGTRLLVL.

The V and J genes are TRBV12-3 or TRBV12-4 and TRBJ1-5; D ambiguous. Trimming left V 2 bases short and J 7 bases short, with 9 bases between. The length of the CDR3 is 13 residues. The CDR3 sequence is CASSLTKGQPQHF. The DNA for the CDR3 is TGTGCCAGCAGTTTAACTAAAGGCCAGCCCCAGCATTTT.

The V call is TRBV3-1 (or the pseudogene TRBV3-2), the J call TRBJ1-2; 8 nucleotides align to TRBD1. V shed 5 bases, J shed 4 bases, and the junction held 9 bases outside the gene matches. The CDR3 runs to 15 residues. Germline lookup yields CDR1 LGHDT and CDR2 YNNKEL (reference sequence). The CDR3 is CASSLTDRGGYGYTF. DNA for the CDR3: TGTGCCAGCAGCTTAACTGACAGGGGAGGCTATGGCTACACCTTC.

This clone has just one count. J is TRBJ1-1 and V is TRBV14; 10 bases align to TRBD1. V was pared by 4 bases and J by 7 bases, with 6 bases of the junction left unmatched. Germline CDR1 SGHDN, CDR2 FVKESK. This CDR3 comprises 14 residues. CDR3 DNA sequence: TGTGCCAGCAGCCGACAGGGGGCTAGTGTTGAAGCTTTCTTT. This encodes CASSRQGASVEAFF.

This rearrangement joins TRBV30 to TRBJ2-5, with no clear D. This CDR3 comprises 12 residues. Germline CDR1 and CDR2: GTSNPN and SVGIG (reference sequence). Trimming removed 4 bases from V and 5 bases from J, with 11 bases in between. The DNA for the CDR3 is TGTGCCTGGAAAAAGAGTTTCGAGACCCAGTACTTC. Translated, it gives CAWKKSFETQYF.

The rearrangement uses TRBV7-8 and TRBJ1-3, with D possibly being TRBD1 (5 bases). The germline CDR1 and CDR2 sequences are SGHVS and FQNEAQ. The CDR3 loop spans 17 amino acids. V was trimmed by 4 bases and J by 0 bases, leaving 16 bases between them. CDR3: CASSSRQILNSGNTIYF. DNA of the CDR3: TGTGCCAGCAGCTCCAGACAGATTCTTAACTCTGGAAACACCATATATTTT.

The table lists this clone with a few counts. V is TRBV4-2 and J is TRBJ2-7; D is possibly TRBD1 (6 bases). V lost 5 bases and J lost 0, with 14 bases in between. This CDR3 is built from 15 residues. Germline values: CDR1 LGHNA, CDR2 YNFKEQ. The CDR3 region is CASSSGGASSYEQYF. Written as DNA, the CDR3 is TGTGCCAGCAGCTCTGGGGGCGCGAGCTCCTACGAGCAGTACTTC.

This clone came up once. The rearrangement joins TRBV6-1 to TRBJ1-6; D gene ambiguous. Germline V gene sequence: CDR1 MNHNS, CDR2 SASEGT. The CDR3 loop spans 17 amino acids. The V end was cut by 4 bases, the J end by 3 bases, with 16 bases between. CDR3 loop: CASSGGKGELYNSPLHF. In nucleotides, the CDR3 is TGTGCCAGCAGTGGCGGAAAAGGAGAACTCTATAATTCACCCCTCCACTTT.

The chain is built from TRBV28 and TRBJ2-2; TRBD1 matches at 10 bases. Germline assignment: CDR1 MDHEN and CDR2 SYDVKM. Germline trimming cut 3 bases from V and 5 bases from J; bases unmatched to any gene: 3. CDR3 length equals 15 residues. The CDR3 region is CASSFGTGETGELFF. CDR3 bases: TGTGCCAGCAGTTTCGGGACAGGGGAAACCGGGGAGCTGTTTTTT.